What follows are 20 T cell receptor beta chains derived from one specimen sequenced in a study of human T cells and chemical hapten exposure. Documented time point: healthy volunteer bleed at 2 weeks. Extraction of total RNA was performed on unfractionated whole blood. From the RACE reads, TCRdb called clonotypes with MiXCR, one entry per CDR3 protein. The sample includes approximately 90,000 distinct CDR3 sequences, approximately 9.7% of them seen just once. Sequencing was carried out using whole blood. These receptors originate from a female donor in good health. Some clones in this sample may be carry-over from other donors' samples.

The rearrangement joins TRBV28 to TRBJ2-7; D remains ambiguous. Germline CDR1 and CDR2: MDHEN and SYDVKM. The CDR3 is made up of 13 amino acids. The ends were cut back, 2 bases at V and 2 bases at J, with 7 bases in the middle. The CDR3 loop reads CASSLGPAYEQYF. CDR3 nucleotide sequence: TGTGCCAGCAGTTTAGGGCCTGCCTACGAGCAGTACTTC.

This clonotype has ten or more counts. The chain uses TRBV4-3 and TRBJ1-4; TRBD1 aligns across 7 bases. After removal of 0 bases from V and 10 bases from J, the junction contained 11 bases not matched to a gene. CDR3 length: 16 residues. The germline gives CDR1 LGHNA, CDR2 YSLEER. Here the CDR3 DNA reads TGCGCCAGCAGCCAAGATACAGGGGCCTCTAGGGGAAAACTGTTTTTT. This encodes CASSQDTGASRGKLFF.

This clonotype was counted ten times or more. The V gene is TRBV29-1, the J gene TRBJ2-5; 10 bases map to TRBD1. Trimming cost V 6 bases and J 5 bases; bases outside gene matches: 6. CDR1 is SQVTM, CDR2 ANQGSEA, per germline. The CDR3 runs to 13 residues. DNA for the CDR3: TGCAGCGTCCGACAGGGGGCCGGTGAGACCCAGTACTTC. It codes for CSVRQGAGETQYF.

This clonotype appeared many times. The V and J genes are TRBV7-9 and TRBJ1-1; D unresolved. This CDR3 is built from 15 residues. Deletions cut 1 base from V and 1 base from J, with 10 bases between. Germline V lookup: CDR1 SEHNR, CDR2 FQNEAQ (reference sequence). The CDR3 region has the DNA TGTGCCAGCAGCTTAGAGGGATCCCAGAACACTGAAGCTTTCTTT. Its translation: CASSLEGSQNTEAFF.

V and J are TRBV5-1 and TRBJ2-1; D remains unclear. Trimming removed 4 bases at V and 2 bases at J, with 13 bases between. The CDR3 has 15 residues. The V gene's germline CDR1 is SGHRS and CDR2 YFSETQ. The CDR3 here is CASSPYIEPYNEQFF. CDR3 DNA: TGCGCCAGCAGCCCTTACATTGAGCCCTACAATGAGCAGTTCTTC.

This clonotype was detected ten times or more. The rearrangement uses TRBV29-1 and TRBJ2-7, with 13 bases that match TRBD2. The CDR3 runs to 14 residues. Trimming at V came to 6 bases and at J to 4 bases, leaving 6 bases not matched to a gene. The germline V gene encodes CDR1 SQVTM and CDR2 ANQGSEA. CDR3 in amino acids: CSVAGLAGEYEQYF. CDR3 in DNA: TGCAGCGTCGCTGGACTAGCGGGAGAGTACGAGCAGTACTTC.

This clonotype was seen a few times. The J gene is TRBJ2-3, the V gene TRBV21-1. TRBV21-1 is given as a pseudogene. The CDR3 runs 15 residues. The CDR3 nucleotides read TGTGCCAGCAGCAAAGTCTCGCGTTACACAGATACGCAGTATTTT. Its translation: CASSKVSRYTDTQYF.

This clonotype was detected a few times. This chain uses TRBV7-8 with TRBJ1-5; no definite D call. Germline V lookup: CDR1 SGHVS, CDR2 FQNEAQ. The CDR3 consists of 14 residues. Trimming took off 3 bases at V and 2 bases at J, with 8 bases between the two ends. CDR3 sequence (DNA): TGTGCCAGCAGCTTTGTCGGGGGCAATCAGCCCCAGCATTTT. Protein product: CASSFVGGNQPQHF.

The CDR3 DNA sequence: TGTGCCACCGGGGTCCAGAACACTGAAGCTTTCTTT. Encoded protein: CATGVQNTEAFF. The rearrangement uses TRBV10-3 and TRBJ1-1; D gene unclear. The CDR3 loop spans 12 amino acids. Germline V gene data show CDR1 as ENHRY and CDR2 as SYGVKD. V was pared by 10 bases and J by 1 base, with 10 bases between.

This clonotype was found many times. V usage is TRBV20-1 and J usage is TRBJ2-7, with D uncertain. Germline V gene sequence: CDR1 DFQATT, CDR2 SNEGSKA (reference sequence). The CDR3 has 15 amino acids. V lost 0 bases and J lost 7, with 19 bases in between. CDR3 sequence: CSARDPGALWVEQYF. CDR3 coding DNA: TGCAGTGCTAGAGATCCTGGTGCCCTGTGGGTAGAGCAGTACTTC.

On this clonotype itself: One base away lies a much larger clone, so this may be a sequencing read error. The chain couples TRBV7-6 to TRBJ2-7; 7 positions agree with TRBD1. The germline V gene encodes CDR1 SGHVS and CDR2 FNYEAQ. The CDR3 is 14 residues long. The CDR3: CVSSQMGQPYEQYF. The CDR3 nucleotides are TGTGTCAGCAGCCAGATGGGACAGCCCTACGAGCAGTACTTC. Based on the CDR3 plus reference TRBV7-6 and TRBJ2-7, the full variable domain is GAGVSQSPRYKVTKRGQDVALRCDPISGHVSLYWYRQALGQGPEFLTYFNYEAQQDKSGLPNDRFSAERPEGSISTLTIQRTEQRDSAMYRCVSSQMGQPYEQYFGPGTRLTVT.

The chain is built from TRBV20-1 and TRBJ2-7; D is undetermined. CDR3 length: 14 residues. V was cut by 6 bases and J by 2 bases, with 17 bases left in between. Germline CDR1 reads DFQATT; CDR2 reads SNEGSKA (reference sequence). The CDR3, as DNA: TGCAGTGCCCCCTCCCCAGCGCCCGCCTACGAGCAGTACTTC. Residues: CSAPSPAPAYEQYF.

Within the sample, this clonotype is medium-sized. The chain carries TRBV10-2 and TRBJ1-5; D is undetermined. This CDR3 spans 16 amino acids. Trimming pared 0 bases from V and 0 bases from J, leaving 9 bases between. Germline values: CDR1 WSHSY, CDR2 SAAADI. The CDR3 reads CASSESPGNSNQPQHF. For the CDR3, the DNA is TGCGCCAGCAGTGAGTCTCCAGGCAATAGCAATCAGCCCCAGCATTTT.

This chain uses TRBV7-9 with TRBJ2-6, with D hard to call. The V gene's germline CDR1 is SEHNR and CDR2 FQNEAQ (reference sequence). The CDR3 has 18 amino acids. V shed 3 bases and J shed 1 base, with 16 bases lying between them. CDR3 nucleotide sequence: TGTGCCAGCAGCTTTGCAGCTGGCCTAAGTTCTGGGGCCAACGTCCTGACTTTC. As protein: CASSFAAGLSSGANVLTF.

A note on this clonotype: This may be a read error: a much more frequent sequence differs by one nucleotide. V and J are TRBV5-1 and TRBJ1-3, with a weak D call TRBD1 (5 bases). Germline V gene data show CDR1 as SGHRS and CDR2 as YFSETQ. The CDR3 has 14 amino acids. This chain's CDR3 is CTSSLTGPGNTIYF. For the CDR3, the DNA is TGCACCAGCAGCTTAACAGGTCCTGGAAACACCATATATTTT.

The J gene is TRBJ1-6, the V gene TRBV28; D is undetermined. This CDR3 has 15 residues. V lost 1 base, J lost 9 bases, and 13 bases lay in between. Germline CDR1 is MDHEN and CDR2 is SYDVKM. The CDR3 sequence is CASSLSWGETSPLHF. DNA for the CDR3: TGTGCCAGCAGTTTATCTTGGGGAGAAACTTCACCCCTCCACTTT. Complete variable domain (other parts from reference TRBV28 and TRBJ1-6): DVKVTQSSRYLVKRTGEKVFLECVQDMDHENMFWYRQDPGLGLRLIYFSYDVKMKEKGDIPEGYSVSREKKERFSLILESASTNQTSMYLCASSLSWGETSPLHFGNGTRLTVT.

The genes are TRBV29-1 and TRBJ1-1; TRBD1 aligns across 11 bases. After removal of 7 bases from V and 5 bases from J, the junction contained 6 bases not matched to a gene. Germline V gives CDR1 SQVTM, CDR2 ANQGSEA. The CDR3 sequence is 13 residues long. CDR3 residues: CSGSDRGLTEAFF. The DNA of the CDR3 is TGCAGCGGGTCGGACAGGGGGCTTACTGAAGCTTTCTTT. Combining the CDR3 with reference TRBV29-1 and TRBJ1-1 gives the whole variable domain SAVISQKPSRDICQRGTSLTIQCQVDSQVTMMFWYRQQPGQSLTLIATANQGSEATYESGFVIDKFPISRPNLTFSTLTVSNMSPEDSSIYLCSGSDRGLTEAFFGQGTRLTVV.

J is TRBJ2-1 and V is TRBV5-1, with 10 bases that match TRBD2. The germline V gene encodes CDR1 SGHRS and CDR2 YFSETQ. This CDR3 region has 16 residues. J was trimmed by 1 base and V by 4 bases; bases with no gene match: 5. In DNA form, the CDR3 reads TGCGCCAGCAGCCAGGGACTAGCGAGGTCCTACAATGAGCAGTTCTTC. Amino acids: CASSQGLARSYNEQFF.

The gene calls are TRBV2 and TRBJ2-1; 7 nucleotides line up with TRBD2. This CDR3 has 14 residues. J gave up 5 bases and V 5 bases, and 6 bases lay outside the gene matches. Germline-derived CDR1 and CDR2 are SNHLY and FYNNEI. CDR3 sequence (DNA): TGTGCCAGCAGTTTCCGGGACTACAACAATGAGCAGTTCTTC. Amino acid sequence: CASSFRDYNNEQFF. Complete variable domain (other parts from reference TRBV2 and TRBJ2-1): EPEVTQTPSHQVTQMGQEVILRCVPISNHLYFYWYRQILGQKVEFLVSFYNNEISEKSEIFDDQFSVERPDGSNFTLKIRSTKLEDSAMYFCASSFRDYNNEQFFGPGTRLTVL.

This sequence joins TRBV2 and TRBJ2-7; D remains ambiguous. V shed 6 bases and J shed 5 bases, with 14 bases lying between them. Germline assignment: CDR1 SNHLY and CDR2 FYNNEI. This CDR3 has 13 residues. The CDR3, as DNA: TGTGCCAGCAGAGTAAGACCCGCCCACGAGCAGTACTTC. As protein: CASRVRPAHEQYF.